The 21 T cell receptor beta chains reported below all come from one sample, sequenced in a study of cytomegalovirus exposure and HLA in healthy donors. PCR used 60 Vbeta primers and 13 Jbeta primers. Measured with immunoSEQ multiplex PCR; TCRdb has only the in-frame clones, and not every one. The table shows 150,000 to 200,000 clones, with roughly 84% occurring only once. The sequenced sample consisted of PBMCs. These TCRs come from a man between 18 and 35 years old in good health and CMV-seronegative.

The chain joins TRBV5-1 to TRBJ2-5; 13 positions agree with TRBD2. The germline CDR1 and CDR2 sequences are SGHRS and YFSETQ. After removal of 4 bases from V and 1 base from J, the junction contained 7 bases not matched to a gene. The CDR3 contains 17 residues. Written as DNA, the CDR3 is TGCGCCAGCAGCATTGGCGGACTAGCGGGGGCCCAAGAGACCCAGTACTTC. This translates into CASSIGGLAGAQETQYF.

There are a few counts of this clone. The rearrangement joins TRBV18 to TRBJ2-3, with 9 bases identical to TRBD1. Germline loops: CDR1 KGHSH, CDR2 LQKENI. The CDR3 consists of 16 residues. The V segment lost 3 bases and the J segment 2 bases; nucleotides outside the gene matches: 6. CDR3 region: CASSPRGTGNTDTQYF. The CDR3 coding sequence is TGTGCCAGCTCACCTCGTGGGACAGGGAACACAGATACGCAGTATTTT. The entire variable domain, with the rest obtained from reference TRBV18 and TRBJ2-3, is as follows: NAGVMQNPRHLVRRRGQEARLRCSPMKGHSHVYWYRQLPEEGLKFMVYLQKENIIDESGMPKERFSAEFPKEGPSILRIQQVVRGDSAAYFCASSPRGTGNTDTQYFGPGTRLTVL.

The V call is TRBV5-4, the J call TRBJ2-7, with D maybe TRBD1 (6 bases). V was pared by 4 bases and J by 0 bases, with 11 bases between. Per germline, CDR1 SGHNT and CDR2 YYREEE (reference sequence). CDR3 length: 14 residues. Written as DNA, the CDR3 is TGTGCCAGCAGCCAGGACAGACACTCCTACGAGCAGTACTTC. It yields the protein CASSQDRHSYEQYF.

Points on this clone: A read error may produce the germline difference seen at one junction end. The chain joins TRBV7-9 to TRBJ2-2; D perhaps matches TRBD2 (5 bases). This CDR3 region has 16 residues. The germline V gene encodes CDR1 SEHNR and CDR2 FQNEAQ (reference sequence). CDR3 loop: CASRGKTSGNPGELFF. The CDR3 DNA reads TGTGCCAGCAGAGGTAAAACCTCCGGGAACCCCGGGGAGCTGTTTTTT.

CDR3 sequence reads: CAISATSGGLPGELFF. The CDR3 DNA reads as TGTGCCATCAGTGCCACTAGCGGGGGCCTCCCGGGGGAGCTGTTTTTT. This sequence joins TRBV10-3 and TRBJ2-2; 11 nucleotides match TRBD2. The CDR3 has 16 residues. CDR1 and CDR2 (germline): ENHRY, SYGVKD. Trimming removed 4 bases from V and 8 bases from J; junction bases left unmatched: 9.

V usage is TRBV6-1 and J usage is TRBJ1-5; a weak D match, TRBD1 (5 bases). The CDR3 has 14 amino acids. Germline lookup yields CDR1 MNHNS and CDR2 SASEGT. The V and J ends lost 5 bases and 5 bases respectively, with 13 bases between them. The CDR3 DNA follows: TGTGCCAGCAGTCCACAGGTAGGCGATCAGCCCCAGCATTTT. As protein: CASSPQVGDQPQHF.

The chain employs TRBV10-3 and TRBJ1-1; D may be TRBD1 (5 bases). This CDR3 comprises 16 residues. Trimming left V 0 bases short and J 3 bases short, with 14 bases between. Germline V gives CDR1 ENHRY, CDR2 SYGVKD. Written as DNA, the CDR3 is TGTGCCATCAGTGAGTCTCAGGGTCCTGGGGACACTGAAGCTTTCTTT. Encoded protein: CAISESQGPGDTEAFF.

This clone has just a few counts. The V and J genes are TRBV5-6 and TRBJ2-1; 10 nucleotides align to TRBD2. V was pared by 5 bases and J by 1 base, with 6 bases of the junction left unmatched. The germline V gene encodes CDR1 SGHDT and CDR2 YYEEEE. The CDR3 covers 16 residues. The CDR3 bases are TGTGCCAGCAGTTGGACTAGCGGAGCATCCTACAATGAGCAGTTCTTC. Amino acid sequence: CASSWTSGASYNEQFF.

The chain joins TRBV5-6 to TRBJ2-2, with D possibly being TRBD1 (5 bases). The V gene's germline CDR1 is SGHDT and CDR2 YYEEEE. The CDR3 has 15 residues. Trimming pared 0 bases from V and 6 bases from J, leaving 12 bases between. CDR3 residues: CASSLGRGRAGELFF. In DNA, the CDR3 is TGTGCCAGCAGCTTGGGTAGGGGAAGGGCCGGGGAGCTGTTTTTT.

The V gene is TRBV7-2, the J gene TRBJ1-4, with TRBD1 as a possible D gene (5 bases). CDR1 SGHTA and CDR2 FQGNSA come from the germline V gene. This CDR3 is built from 12 residues. V was pared by 3 bases and J by 8 bases, with 7 bases between. For the CDR3, the DNA is TGTGCCAGCAGCTTTGCAGGGGAAAAACTGTTTTTT. Translated, it gives CASSFAGEKLFF.

The chain combines TRBV7-8 with TRBJ1-2; D unresolved. Germline assignment: CDR1 SGHVS and CDR2 FQNEAQ. V lost 2 bases, J lost 0 bases, and 10 bases lay in between. This CDR3 comprises 15 residues. The CDR3, as DNA: TGTGCCAGCAGCTTAAGTTGGCAGACTAACTATGGCTACACCTTC. Its protein is CASSLSWQTNYGYTF.

V is TRBV18 and J is TRBJ2-1, with a possible D match to TRBD2 (6 bases). The V end lost 2 bases, the J end lost 4 bases, and 6 bases lay between the germline ends. Germline CDR1 is KGHSH and CDR2 is LQKENI. This CDR3 spans 13 amino acids. The CDR3 reads CASSPGTYNEQFF. The CDR3 nucleotides read TGTGCCAGCTCACCAGGGACTTACAATGAGCAGTTCTTC.

The J gene is TRBJ1-3, the V gene TRBV5-1; D unresolved. The CDR3 runs 14 residues. Germline V gene sequence: CDR1 SGHRS, CDR2 YFSETQ. V was clipped by 0 bases and J by 3 bases, with 7 bases between them. This chain's CDR3 is CASSLGEYGNTIYF. For the CDR3, the DNA is TGCGCCAGCAGCTTGGGAGAGTATGGAAACACCATATATTTT.

In its sample, this clone was seen a few times. The chain combines TRBV5-4 with TRBJ2-1, with 9 nucleotides matching TRBD2. The CDR3 consists of 15 residues. Per the germline V gene, CDR1 is SGHNT and CDR2 is YYREEE (reference sequence). The junction had 2 bases not matched to a gene; V was cut back by 0 bases and J by 4 bases. This CDR3 is CASSLGSGRYNEQFF. The CDR3 region has the DNA TGTGCCAGCAGCTTGGGTAGCGGGAGATACAATGAGCAGTTCTTC.

This chain links TRBV11-2 with TRBJ1-1; a weak D match, TRBD1 (5 bases). The germline V gene has CDR1 SGHAT and CDR2 FQNNGV. V was trimmed by 5 bases and J by 2 bases, leaving 12 bases between them. The CDR3 extends over 14 amino acids. CDR3 region: CASSPDRFNTEAFF. The CDR3 region has the DNA TGTGCCAGCAGCCCCGACAGATTCAACACTGAAGCTTTCTTT. The full variable domain, completed using reference TRBV11-2 and TRBJ1-1, is EAGVAQSPRYKIIEKRQSVAFWCNPISGHATLYWYQQILGQGPKLLIQFQNNGVVDDSQLPKDRFSAERLKGVDSTLKIQPAKLEDSAVYLCASSPDRFNTEAFFGQGTRLTVV.

This chain joins TRBV2 and TRBJ1-4; 7 bases match TRBD1. This CDR3 has 14 amino acids. Germline values: CDR1 SNHLY, CDR2 FYNNEI. V trimming: 6 bases; J trimming: 8 bases; junction bases outside the gene matches: 9. CDR3 amino acids: CASSRQGGREKLFF. In DNA, the CDR3 is TGTGCCAGCAGCAGACAGGGAGGCAGGGAAAAACTGTTTTTT.

The V and J genes are TRBV7-9 and TRBJ2-3, with a tentative D call TRBD2 (6 bases). This CDR3 comprises 15 residues. V lost 4 bases to trimming and J lost 0 bases, with 11 bases between them. Germline assignment: CDR1 SEHNR and CDR2 FQNEAQ (reference sequence). The DNA for the CDR3 is TGTGCCAGCAGCTCAACCGGGACTAGCACAGATACGCAGTATTTT. This sequence encodes CASSSTGTSTDTQYF.

J is TRBJ2-2 and V is TRBV2; 7 nucleotides agree with TRBD1. The length of the CDR3 is 13 residues. The ends lost 10 bases at V and 3 bases at J; junction bases unmatched: 5. CDR1 and CDR2 (germline): SNHLY, FYNNEI. CDR3 sequence (DNA): TGTGCCACCCCGGGACAGCACACCGGGGAGCTGTTTTTT. Protein product: CATPGQHTGELFF.

V and J are TRBV5-1 and TRBJ2-5, with 11 bases that match TRBD1. The CDR3 sequence is 16 residues long. Trimming took 2 bases from V and 4 from J; bases not matched to a gene: 7. Germline assignment: CDR1 SGHRS and CDR2 YFSETQ. The chain's CDR3 is CASSLLPGTGGETQYF. CDR3 sequence (DNA): TGCGCCAGCAGCTTATTACCCGGGACAGGGGGAGAGACCCAGTACTTC.

Concerning this clone: Since the CDR3 does not end with the conserved phenylalanine or tryptophan, this likely comes from a read error. No DNA is shown, since the ends of the CDR3 on it are uncertain; the CDR3 is the one TCRdb lists. This chain uses TRBV21-1 with TRBJ1-2; the D segment call TRBD1 is taken from the table without a DNA check. TRBV21-1 is designated a pseudogene. 13 amino acids form the CDR3, both terminal residues included. The CDR3 loop reads CASSKSYRHGYTL.

Comments on this clone: Relative to the germline gene, one junction end is altered; a read error may explain this. The chain combines TRBV28 with TRBJ2-1, with 7 bases that match TRBD1. The CDR3 spans 13 residues. Germline lookup yields CDR1 MDHEN and CDR2 SYDVKM. As DNA, the CDR3 is TGTGCCAGCAGTTTTAAAATTCGGGACAGTTCGATCTTC. Protein: CASSFKIRDSSIF.